This TCR beta chain originates from a study of T cell responses to AZD1222 COVID-19 vaccine. Study-level points and caveats: Repertoire sampling was restricted to post-peak T cell response timepoints. Recipients of AZD1222 seropositive at baseline numbered only 5 to 7. It should be noted that donors were predominantly white British and more often female, and clonal diversity was possibly underestimated. Vaccine-associated CD4 TCRs spanned spike, dominant at 160-218 and 743-854.

About this clone: No antigen is known for it.

Generated by immunoSEQ multiplex PCR, the TCRdb table keeps only in-frame clones and is missing some. There are about 150,000 clones in the sample; 88% occur only once, and roughly 2.9% lies in the top ten. After removal of 0 bases from V and 2 bases from J, the junction contained 4 bases not matched to a gene. The CDR3 loop spans 16 amino acids. The germline CDR1 and CDR2 sequences are SGDLS and YYNGEE. The input for sequencing was peripheral blood, taken on day 0 of AZD1222 vaccination. This chain connects TRBV9 to TRBJ2-1; 8 bases map to TRBD2. This sequence was found in an adult in good health. The CDR3 DNA reads as TGTGCCAGCAGCGTAGATAGCGGGGTCCCCTACAATGAGCAGTTCTTC. This gives the protein CASSVDSGVPYNEQFF.